This passage covers 28 T cell receptor beta chains from one sample sequenced in a study of T cells expressing NK-cell markers. TCRdb reprocessed the 5' RACE reads; each CDR3 protein has one entry and no DNA is given. This repertoire includes 160,000 or so distinct CDR3 sequences. Sequencing was performed on blood T cells: a sorted CD56 or NKG2C T cell subset, CD4+ or CD8+ T cells, or bulk PBMC T cells (not recorded which). The receptors were sampled from a woman between 18 and 69 years old in good health.

V usage is TRBV4-1 and J usage is TRBJ2-7; TCRdb reports TRBD1, a call that lacks DNA to check it against. This CDR3 has 16 residues. Germline CDR1 and CDR2: MGHRA and YSYEKL. The CDR3 loop is CASSLQLRGQSYEQYF.

The genes are TRBV20-1 and TRBJ2-5; no DNA is available, so the TRBD2 call from TCRdb remains unchecked. Germline V gene lookup returns CDR1 DFQATT and CDR2 SNEGSKA (reference sequence). This CDR3 has 13 residues. The CDR3 spells CSARASGRETQYF.

This chain uses TRBV5-1 with TRBJ2-7; checking the TCRdb D call of TRBD2 is not possible without DNA. The CDR3 sequence is 15 residues long. CDR1 and CDR2 (germline): SGHRS, YFSETQ. The CDR3 reads CASSLVPSGTLEQYF.

V gene TRBV20-1 combines with J gene TRBJ2-3; TCRdb selects TRBD2, and the lack of DNA leaves this call unchecked. This CDR3 comprises 15 residues. Germline CDR1 reads DFQATT; CDR2 reads SNEGSKA (reference sequence). The chain's CDR3 is CSASGSGDGTDTQYF.

The chain is built from TRBV18 and TRBJ2-5; the TCRdb call, TRBD1, lacks DNA for checking. Germline values: CDR1 KGHSH, CDR2 LQKENI. This CDR3 comprises 14 residues. CDR3 protein: CASSPLGRQETQYF. The full variable domain, in which reference TRBV18 and TRBJ2-5 provide the parts outside the CDR3, is NAGVMQNPRHLVRRRGQEARLRCSPMKGHSHVYWYRQLPEEGLKFMVYLQKENIIDESGMPKERFSAEFPKEGPSILRIQQVVRGDSAAYFCASSPLGRQETQYFGPGTRLLVL.

The J gene is TRBJ1-4, the V gene TRBV20-1; TCRdb returns TRBD1, unconfirmable since there is no DNA. CDR3 size: 13 residues. CDR1 and CDR2 (germline): DFQATT, SNEGSKA (reference sequence). The CDR3 here is CSARQSTNEKLFF.

The chain's CDR3 is CASSLDQFSAGESYEQYF. This chain uses TRBV7-6 with TRBJ2-7; TCRdb outputs TRBD2, but without DNA this stays unchecked. The CDR3 sequence is 18 residues long. Germline lookup yields CDR1 SGHVS and CDR2 FNYEAQ.

V and J are TRBV11-2 and TRBJ2-5; TCRdb lists TRBD2, though no DNA is available to test this call. The CDR3 sequence is 16 residues long. CDR1 is SGHAT, CDR2 FQNNGV, per germline. The CDR3 loop reads CASSRIAGGRWETQYF.

The chain carries TRBV20-1 and TRBJ2-1; TCRdb lists TRBD2, though no DNA is available to test this call. Germline CDR1 and CDR2: DFQATT and SNEGSKA (reference sequence). There are 18 residues in the CDR3. CDR3 region: CSARGASGSWGSYNEQFF.

CDR3 region: CASTDPGTYEQYF. The J gene is TRBJ2-7, the V gene TRBV5-1; TCRdb picks TRBD2, but there is no DNA to check that call. Germline lookup yields CDR1 SGHRS and CDR2 YFSETQ. The CDR3 covers 13 residues.

The chain joins TRBV5-1 to TRBJ1-1. Germline CDR1 SGHRS, CDR2 YFSETQ. The CDR3 sequence is 14 residues long. CDR3 in amino acids: CASSLQDKNTEAFF.

The chain is built from TRBV10-3 and TRBJ2-5; there is no DNA to check the TCRdb D call of TRBD1. Per germline, CDR1 ENHRY and CDR2 SYGVKD. This CDR3 has 15 residues. The CDR3 region is CAISDRDRGKETQYF.

This sequence joins TRBV2 and TRBJ2-3. This CDR3 has 13 amino acids. CDR1 SNHLY and CDR2 FYNNEI come from the germline V gene. CDR3 sequence: CASTQMKADTQYF.

The chain is built from TRBV11-2 and TRBJ2-7; TCRdb gives TRBD2 as the D gene, but with no DNA this cannot be confirmed. Germline CDR1 is SGHAT and CDR2 is FQNNGV. The CDR3 runs 16 residues. CDR3 amino acids: CASSSGLAGAFYEQYF.

V usage is TRBV9 and J usage is TRBJ2-7; TCRdb reports TRBD1, a call that lacks DNA to check it against. Germline CDR1 SGDLS, CDR2 YYNGEE. The CDR3 contains 15 residues. CDR3: CASSRDRAEDYEQYF.

V and J are TRBV7-8 and TRBJ1-1. This CDR3 is built from 12 residues. Germline values: CDR1 SGHVS, CDR2 FQNEAQ. CDR3 loop: CASSTTYTEAFF.

The chain carries TRBV5-1 and TRBJ2-3; TCRdb proposes TRBD2, but this gene call is untestable without DNA. Germline lookup yields CDR1 SGHRS and CDR2 YFSETQ. CDR3 length equals 13 residues. Here the CDR3 reads CASGREEGDTQYF.

J is TRBJ1-1 and V is TRBV12-3 or TRBV12-4; the D call from TCRdb, TRBD1, cannot be confirmed without DNA. The CDR3 runs 14 residues. CDR3 loop: CAVTTGWSNTEAFF.

The V and J genes are TRBV20-1 and TRBJ1-4; TCRdb picks TRBD1, but there is no DNA to check that call. Germline CDR1 and CDR2: DFQATT and SNEGSKA (reference sequence). CDR3 length equals 13 residues. CDR3 sequence: CSASGRGNEKLFF.

The chain links TRBV7-3 to TRBJ2-2; TCRdb's D gene call, TRBD1, goes unchecked for lack of DNA. There are 19 residues in the CDR3. Germline V gene data show CDR1 as SGHTA and CDR2 as FQGTGA. The CDR3: CASSSSIGGTGGDTGELFF.

The chain is built from TRBV20-1 and TRBJ1-2; without DNA, the TCRdb call of TRBD1 cannot be checked. Germline-derived CDR1 and CDR2 are DFQATT and SNEGSKA (reference sequence). The CDR3 spans 12 residues. CDR3: CSAPTGPGGYTF.

The chain joins TRBV5-1 to TRBJ2-5; the TCRdb call, TRBD1, lacks DNA for checking. Per germline, CDR1 SGHRS and CDR2 YFSETQ. The CDR3 loop spans 15 amino acids. CDR3 loop: CASSFTGQGRETQYF.

The rearrangement joins TRBV5-1 to TRBJ2-1; lacking DNA, the TRBD1 call made by TCRdb goes unchecked. CDR3 size: 18 residues. Looked up from germline, CDR1 is SGHRS and CDR2 is YFSETQ. The CDR3: CASSFGFGGKSSYNEQFF. The full variable domain, its missing parts supplied by reference TRBV5-1 and TRBJ2-1, is KAGVTQTPRYLIKTRGQQVTLSCSPISGHRSVSWYQQTPGQGLQFLFEYFSETQRNKGNFPGRFSGRQFSNSRSEMNVSTLELGDSALYLCASSFGFGGKSSYNEQFFGPGTRLTVL.

This chain links TRBV11-2 with TRBJ1-2; no DNA is available, so the TRBD1 call from TCRdb remains unchecked. The CDR3 loop spans 15 amino acids. Germline CDR1 and CDR2: SGHAT and FQNNGV. The CDR3 region is CASSLGPGSYYGYTF.

The chain has TRBV20-1 and TRBJ1-1; the D call from TCRdb, TRBD1, cannot be confirmed without DNA. Germline V gives CDR1 DFQATT, CDR2 SNEGSKA (reference sequence). The CDR3 consists of 14 residues. The CDR3 loop is CSASAPRDGTEAFF.

The genes are TRBV30 and TRBJ2-5; the TCRdb D gene call, TRBD2, has no DNA to confirm it. Germline CDR1 is GTSNPN and CDR2 is SVGIG (reference sequence). The CDR3 is made up of 13 amino acids. CDR3 sequence reads: CAWTRSGVETQYF.

V is TRBV6-1 and J is TRBJ2-7. The germline CDR1 and CDR2 sequences are MNHNS and SASEGT. The CDR3 totals 13 residues. The chain's CDR3 is CASRPDISYEQYF.

The rearrangement uses TRBV11-1 and TRBJ2-2; TCRdb proposes TRBD2, but this gene call is untestable without DNA. The CDR3 sequence is 18 residues long. CDR1 is SGHAT, CDR2 FQDESV, per germline (reference sequence). The CDR3 here is CASSPPGLAGGHTGELFF.